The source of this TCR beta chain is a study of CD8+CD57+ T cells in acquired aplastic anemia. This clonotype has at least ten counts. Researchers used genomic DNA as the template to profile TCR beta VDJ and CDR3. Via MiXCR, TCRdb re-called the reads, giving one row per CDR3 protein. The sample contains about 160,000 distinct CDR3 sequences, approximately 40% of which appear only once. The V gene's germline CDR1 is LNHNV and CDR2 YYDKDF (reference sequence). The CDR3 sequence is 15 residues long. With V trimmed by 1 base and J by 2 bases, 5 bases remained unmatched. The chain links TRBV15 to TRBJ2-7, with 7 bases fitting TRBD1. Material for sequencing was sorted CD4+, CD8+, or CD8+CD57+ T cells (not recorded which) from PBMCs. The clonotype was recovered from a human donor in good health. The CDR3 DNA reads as TGTGCCACCAGCAGAGGGACAGGATACACCTACGAGCAGTACTTC. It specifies CATSRGTGYTYEQYF.